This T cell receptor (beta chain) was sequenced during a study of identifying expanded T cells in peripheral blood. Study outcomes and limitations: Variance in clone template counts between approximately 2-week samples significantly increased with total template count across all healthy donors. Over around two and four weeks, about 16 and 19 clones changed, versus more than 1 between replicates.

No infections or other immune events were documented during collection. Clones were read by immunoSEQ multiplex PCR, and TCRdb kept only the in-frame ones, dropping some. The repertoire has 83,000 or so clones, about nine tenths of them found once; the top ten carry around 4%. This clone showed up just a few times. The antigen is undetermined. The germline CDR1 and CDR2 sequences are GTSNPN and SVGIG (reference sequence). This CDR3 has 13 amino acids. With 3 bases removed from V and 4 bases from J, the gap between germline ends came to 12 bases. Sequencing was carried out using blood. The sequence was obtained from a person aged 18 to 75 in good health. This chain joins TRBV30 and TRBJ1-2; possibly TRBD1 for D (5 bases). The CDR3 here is CAWRGGVRYGYTF. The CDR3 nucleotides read TGTGCCTGGAGAGGAGGGGTTCGCTATGGCTACACCTTC.